The 15 T cell receptor beta chains reported below all come from one sample, sequenced in a study of T cell responses to AZD1222 COVID-19 vaccine. Assay used: immunoSEQ multiplex PCR; TCRdb lists only in-frame clones, some missing. The data contain tens of thousands of clones, roughly 84% of them seen just once; the ten biggest clones take up around 5.4%. This material consisted of peripheral blood, taken 28 days after the second AZD1222 dose. The receptors were sampled from an adult who received the AZD1222 COVID-19 vaccine.

The rearrangement uses TRBV28 and TRBJ2-3; 10 positions match TRBD2. Germline V gives CDR1 MDHEN, CDR2 SYDVKM. Germline trimming cut 0 bases from V and 3 bases from J; bases unmatched to any gene: 15. The length of the CDR3 is 20 residues. The CDR3 DNA reads TGTGCCAGCAGTTTATGGGGCAGCGGGGGGGCCTCCCACCATACAGATACGCAGTATTTT. Translated, it gives CASSLWGSGGASHHTDTQYF.

The chain combines TRBV19 with TRBJ1-2; 7 bases agree with TRBD1. The junction had 6 bases not matched to a gene; V was cut back by 0 bases and J by 5 bases. Germline CDR1 and CDR2: LNHDA and SQIVND (reference sequence). This CDR3 contains 15 residues. In DNA, the CDR3 is TGTGCCAGTAGTATAGATGCCGGGACAGCGTATGGCTACACCTTC. It translates to CASSIDAGTAYGYTF.

This clone was counted once. The chain couples TRBV7-2 to TRBJ2-1; possible D gene TRBD2, 6 bases. Trimming left V 5 bases short and J 7 bases short, with 18 bases between. CDR1 SGHTA and CDR2 FQGNSA come from the germline V gene. The CDR3 length is 15 residues. Here the CDR3 reads CASSAPATRVNEQFF. The CDR3, as DNA: TGTGCCAGCAGCGCCCCGGCGACTAGGGTTAATGAGCAGTTCTTC. Drawing the rest from reference TRBV7-2 and TRBJ2-1, the complete variable domain is GAGVSQSPSNKVTEKGKDVELRCDPISGHTALYWYRQSLGQGLEFLIYFQGNSAPDKSGLPSDRFSAERTGGSVSTLTIQRTQQEDSAVYLCASSAPATRVNEQFFGPGTRLTVL.

The V call is TRBV7-9, the J call TRBJ1-5; D gene ambiguous. The CDR3 is 15 amino acids. Between the trimmed V and J ends, which lost 1 base and 6 bases, there was a span of 13 bases. Looked up from germline, CDR1 is SEHNR and CDR2 is FQNEAQ (reference sequence). The CDR3 DNA sequence: TGTGCCAGCAGCTTAGAAGGGCCGGAGGTTCAGCCCCAGCATTTT. It yields the protein CASSLEGPEVQPQHF.

The genes are TRBV28 and TRBJ2-3, with TRBD2 matching 8 bases. There are 16 residues in the CDR3. V gave up 2 bases and J gave up 7 bases; unmatched junction bases: 11. The V gene's germline CDR1 is MDHEN and CDR2 SYDVKM. In nucleotides, the CDR3 is TGTGCCAGCAGTTTAGGGGGACTAGGGAGCCTTTATACGCAGTATTTT. This sequence encodes CASSLGGLGSLYTQYF.

The chain couples TRBV19 to TRBJ2-1, with 7 bases that match TRBD2. This CDR3 comprises 13 residues. With V trimmed by 5 bases and J by 12 bases, 10 bases remained unmatched. CDR1 is LNHDA and CDR2 is SQIVND in the germline V gene (reference sequence). The CDR3 loop reads CASSVDSGRVQFF. The CDR3 DNA follows: TGTGCCAGTAGTGTTGACTCGGGGAGGGTGCAGTTCTTC. Full variable domain (missing parts from reference TRBV19 and TRBJ2-1): DGGITQSPKYLFRKEGQNVTLSCEQNLNHDAMYWYRQDPGQGLRLIYYSQIVNDFQKGDIAEGYSVSREKKESFPLTVTSAQKNPTAFYLCASSVDSGRVQFFGPGTRLTVL.

The chain joins TRBV6-2 or TRBV6-3 to TRBJ2-3; D possibly uses TRBD1 or TRBD2 (5 bases each). Trimming left V 2 bases short and J 6 bases short, with 18 bases between. CDR3 length: 16 residues. The germline V gene has CDR1 MNHEY and CDR2 SVGEGT. The CDR3: CASSYGTAPSPDTQYF. For the CDR3, the DNA is TGTGCCAGCAGTTACGGGACCGCCCCAAGCCCGGATACGCAGTATTTT.

The genes are TRBV12-3 or TRBV12-4 and TRBJ1-5; 7 bases are shared with TRBD1. Trimming cost V 7 bases and J 6 bases; bases outside gene matches: 6. The CDR3 is 13 amino acids. The CDR3 protein is CASNPQGGQPQHF. CDR3 nucleotide sequence: TGTGCCAGCAACCCCCAGGGGGGTCAGCCCCAGCATTTT.

This clone was picked up one time. This chain links TRBV11-2 with TRBJ1-6; TRBD1 matches 10 bases. V shed 1 base, J shed 9 bases, and the junction held 3 bases outside the gene matches. The CDR3 is 15 residues long. CDR1 SGHAT and CDR2 FQNNGV come from the germline V gene. Here the CDR3 DNA reads TGTGCCAGCAGCTTAGGACAGGGGGCAACTTCACCCCTCCACTTT. Protein sequence: CASSLGQGATSPLHF.

The chain uses TRBV21-1 and TRBJ2-2; the listed D gene, TRBD2, was not tested against the DNA. TRBV21-1 is an annotated pseudogene. This CDR3 is 17 amino acids long. CDR3 DNA: TGTGCCAGCAGCAATCGGGAGGAAAAGGCGAACACCGGGGAGCTGTTTTTT. It translates to CASSNREEKANTGELFF.

J is TRBJ2-1 and V is TRBV9; D may be TRBD1 or TRBD2 (5 bases each). The CDR3 extends over 15 amino acids. Per germline, CDR1 SGDLS and CDR2 YYNGEE. V was clipped by 0 bases and J by 1 base, with 8 bases between them. CDR3 loop: CASSVVGGSYNEQFF. For the CDR3, the DNA is TGTGCCAGCAGCGTAGTTGGGGGATCCTACAATGAGCAGTTCTTC.

The genes are TRBV18 and TRBJ2-5, with 7 bases lining up with TRBD1. Looked up from germline, CDR1 is KGHSH and CDR2 is LQKENI. The CDR3 extends over 15 amino acids. With 4 bases clipped from V and 2 bases from J, the junction kept 7 bases outside the gene matches. The CDR3 bases are TGTGCCAGCTCACAGGGACAGACAGTTCAAGAGACCCAGTACTTC. Encoded protein: CASSQGQTVQETQYF.

This chain links TRBV7-9 with TRBJ1-2; TRBD1 matches at 7 bases. CDR1 is SEHNR and CDR2 is FQNEAQ in the germline V gene (reference sequence). V was pared by 4 bases and J by 4 bases, with 6 bases of the junction left unmatched. The length of the CDR3 is 14 residues. CDR3 bases: TGTGCCAGCAGCTCGGACAGGATGACCTATGGCTACACCTTC. It yields the protein CASSSDRMTYGYTF. The full variable domain, with the rest looked up from reference TRBV7-9 and TRBJ1-2, is DTGVSQNPRHKITKRGQNVTFRCDPISEHNRLYWYRQTLGQGPEFLTYFQNEAQLEKSRLLSDRFSAERPKGSFSTLEIQRTEQGDSAMYLCASSSDRMTYGYTFGSGTRLTVV.

The genes are TRBV28 and TRBJ2-7, with 10 bases fitting TRBD1. Losses at the gene ends were 7 bases for V and 6 bases for J; bases not matched to a gene: 15. The CDR3 spans 16 residues. Germline V gives CDR1 MDHEN, CDR2 SYDVKM. The CDR3 DNA is TGTGCCAGCACCCTTTCCTTGGGACAGGGGTTGAGCGAGCAGTACTTC. Residues: CASTLSLGQGLSEQYF. The full variable domain, completed using reference TRBV28 and TRBJ2-7, is DVKVTQSSRYLVKRTGEKVFLECVQDMDHENMFWYRQDPGLGLRLIYFSYDVKMKEKGDIPEGYSVSREKKERFSLILESASTNQTSMYLCASTLSLGQGLSEQYFGPGTRLTVT.

CDR3: CASSGTGTQPQHF. CDR3 coding DNA: TGTGCCAGCAGCGGGACCGGGACCCAGCCCCAGCATTTT. The chain combines TRBV2 with TRBJ1-5; possible D gene TRBD1, 5 bases. The CDR3 is 13 residues long. The germline V and J ends were trimmed by 6 bases and 7 bases, with 13 bases remaining between them. Looked up from germline, CDR1 is SNHLY and CDR2 is FYNNEI.